These T cell receptor beta chains were read from a single sample in a study of shared clonotypes between healthy human individuals. The method was immunoSEQ multiplex PCR; TCRdb's version includes in-frame clones alone and lacks a portion of them. The data show about 1.9 million clones, 80% to 95% seen once. Sequencing was carried out using naive CD8+ T cells from PBMCs. Receptors originate from a man between 18 and 29 years old in good health. Some clones in this sample may be carry-over from other donors' samples. CDR3s include the opening cysteine and the closing phenylalanine or tryptophan. A D gene is named only where the DNA matches it firmly.

J: TRBJ1-1; V: TRBV2; D: .; DNA: TGTGCCAGCAGTGAATCCCAGGTTGGCACTGAAGCTTTCTTT; CDR3: CASSESQVGTEAFF
J: TRBJ2-7; V: TRBV11-2; D: TRBD1; DNA: TGTGCCAGCAGCGCCGGGACAGCCCCGACCTACGAGCAGTACTTC; CDR3: CASSAGTAPTYEQYF
J: TRBJ2-7; V: TRBV11-2; D: TRBD2; DNA: TGTGCCAGCAGTGGGCGGGAGGGGGGCACCTACGAGCAGTACTTC; CDR3: CASSGREGGTYEQYF
J: TRBJ2-7; V: TRBV7-8; D: .; DNA: TGTGCCAGCAGCCCCGTCAGGGGGAGGATCTACGAGCAGTACTTC; CDR3: CASSPVRGRIYEQYF
J: TRBJ2-7; V: TRBV10-1; D: .; DNA: TGCGCCAGCAGTGAGTTGAAGGGTTCCTACGAGCAGTACTTC; CDR3: CASSELKGSYEQYF
J: TRBJ1-1; V: TRBV25-1; D: .; DNA: TGTGCCAGCAGTGAGGCTTGGACAGTTAAAGCTTTCTTT; CDR3: CASSEAWTVKAFF
J: TRBJ2-1; V: TRBV5-1; D: .; DNA: TGCGCCAGCAGCTTGGAGGGGCTCTACAATGAGCAGTTCTTC; CDR3: CASSLEGLYNEQFF
J: TRBJ2-7; V: TRBV9; D: .; DNA: TGTGCCAGCAGCGTGGAAGGGACCTACGAGCAGTACTTC; CDR3: CASSVEGTYEQYF
J: TRBJ2-1; V: TRBV29-1; D: TRBD2; DNA: TGCAGCGTGGCCGGCCTAGCGGGAGTCGAGCAGTTCTTC; CDR3: CSVAGLAGVEQFF
J: TRBJ2-1; V: TRBV28; D: TRBD2; DNA: TGTGCCAGCAACAGCGGGAGGGCCTGGTACAATGAGCAGTTCTTC; CDR3: CASNSGRAWYNEQFF
J: TRBJ2-1; V: TRBV9; D: .; DNA: TGTGCCAGCAGCGTAGGACTGTCTTTGGGGAATGAGCAGTTCTTC; CDR3: CASSVGLSLGNEQFF
J: TRBJ2-7; V: TRBV19; D: .; DNA: TGTGCCAGTAGTTCTCAGGGCGGCTACGAGCAGTACTTC; CDR3: CASSSQGGYEQYF